This passage covers 6 T cell receptor beta chains from one sample sequenced in a study of regulatory T cells in long-lasting Graves disease. Time point of the sample: newly diagnosed GD, antithyroid drugs for less than 3 months. PBMC-extracted RNA yielded the TCR library. TCR beta libraries were built with iRepertoire HTBI primers and Arm-PCR of CDR3 regions. TCRdb used MiXCR to reprocess the multiplex PCR reads, holding one entry per CDR3 protein. The table includes 620,000 or so distinct CDR3 sequences, 15% to 20% detected once. This sample also appeared in a second study, on T cells in Graves' hyperthyroidism and ophthalmopathy.

Material: peripheral blood mononuclear cells (PBMCs), obtained at new diagnosis, from a patient treated with antithyroid drugs. The receptor source for this set is a woman younger than 45 with Graves disease.

The V gene is TRBV5-1, the J gene TRBJ2-3, with 9 bases identical to TRBD2. Germline CDR1 and CDR2: SGHRS and YFSETQ. CDR3 length: 19 amino acids. The trim removed 7 bases at V and 0 bases at J, leaving 18 bases unmatched. The CDR3 sequence: CASRGAGGPDALSTDTQYF. The CDR3 region has the DNA TGCGCCAGCCGTGGGGCGGGAGGGCCTGACGCCCTTAGCACAGATACGCAGTATTTT.

Regarding this clonotype: Germline and junction disagree at one end, which may indicate a read error. V gene TRBV5-1 combines with J gene TRBJ1-5; D might be TRBD1 (5 bases). The germline V gene has CDR1 SGHRS and CDR2 YFSETQ. The CDR3 extends over 15 amino acids. The CDR3 protein is CVSSRGGDSNQPQHF. CDR3 DNA sequence: TGCGTCAGCAGCCGGGGGGGGGATAGCAATCAGCCCCAGCATTTT.

The V call is TRBV5-1, the J call TRBJ2-1; D remains unclear. The V end lost 1 base, the J end lost 5 bases, and 10 bases lay between the germline ends. Looked up from germline, CDR1 is SGHRS and CDR2 is YFSETQ. The CDR3 has 14 residues. CDR3: CASSLPGGNNEQFF. The DNA of the CDR3 is TGCGCCAGCAGCTTGCCCGGCGGAAACAATGAGCAGTTCTTC.

This clonotype was observed a handful of times. This chain joins TRBV7-3 and TRBJ2-1, with 7 bases identical to TRBD1. The ends lost 4 bases at V and 2 bases at J; junction bases unmatched: 8. The length of the CDR3 is 16 residues. Germline CDR1 and CDR2: SGHTA and FQGTGA. The CDR3 loop is CASSSRQGEAYNEQFF. The CDR3 bases are TGTGCCAGCAGCTCCCGACAGGGAGAGGCCTACAATGAGCAGTTCTTC.

Many counts were recorded for this clonotype. This chain joins TRBV5-1 and TRBJ2-3; the match to TRBD1 covers 7 bases. Germline lookup yields CDR1 SGHRS and CDR2 YFSETQ. J lost 0 bases, V lost 0 bases, and 4 bases had no gene match. The CDR3 runs to 16 residues. CDR3 bases: TGCGCCAGCAGCTTGGGCAGGACAGGTAGCACAGATACGCAGTATTTT. This codes for CASSLGRTGSTDTQYF.

This clonotype occurred many times. J is TRBJ1-1 and V is TRBV28; tentative D call: TRBD1 (5 bases). This CDR3 has 15 amino acids. Germline V CDR1 and CDR2: MDHEN, SYDVKM. Trimming shortened V by 5 bases and J by 1 base, and 14 bases separated the two germline ends. In DNA form, the CDR3 reads TGTGCCAGCAGTCCCGACGGGGCCGCGAACACTGAAGCTTTCTTT. Translating gives CASSPDGAANTEAFF.